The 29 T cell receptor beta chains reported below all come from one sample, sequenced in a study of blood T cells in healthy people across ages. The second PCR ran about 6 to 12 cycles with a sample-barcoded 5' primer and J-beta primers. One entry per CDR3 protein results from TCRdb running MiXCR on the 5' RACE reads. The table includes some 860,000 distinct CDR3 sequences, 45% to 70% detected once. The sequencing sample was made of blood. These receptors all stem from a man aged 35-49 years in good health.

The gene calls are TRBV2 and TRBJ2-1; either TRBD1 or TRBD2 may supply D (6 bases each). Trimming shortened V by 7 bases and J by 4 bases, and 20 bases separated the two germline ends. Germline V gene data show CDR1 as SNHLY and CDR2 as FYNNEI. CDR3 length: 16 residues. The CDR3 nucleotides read TGTGCCAGCAAAGGTTTGGGGGGCGAGCTGTACAATGAGCAGTTCTTC. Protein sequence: CASKGLGGELYNEQFF.

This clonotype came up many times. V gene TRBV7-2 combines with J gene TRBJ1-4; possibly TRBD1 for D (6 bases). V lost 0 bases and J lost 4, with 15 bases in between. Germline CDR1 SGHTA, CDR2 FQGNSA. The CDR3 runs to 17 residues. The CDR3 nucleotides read TGTGCCAGCAGCTTAGCTGGCAGGGGCCGCCGTAATGAAAAACTGTTTTTT. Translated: CASSLAGRGRRNEKLFF.

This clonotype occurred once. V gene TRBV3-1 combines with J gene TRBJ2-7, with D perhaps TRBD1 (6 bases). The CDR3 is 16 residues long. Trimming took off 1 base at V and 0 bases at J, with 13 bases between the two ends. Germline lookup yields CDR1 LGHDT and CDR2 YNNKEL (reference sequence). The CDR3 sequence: CASSQVWGTSSYEQYF. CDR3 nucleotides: TGTGCCAGCAGCCAAGTTTGGGGGACAAGCTCCTACGAGCAGTACTTC.

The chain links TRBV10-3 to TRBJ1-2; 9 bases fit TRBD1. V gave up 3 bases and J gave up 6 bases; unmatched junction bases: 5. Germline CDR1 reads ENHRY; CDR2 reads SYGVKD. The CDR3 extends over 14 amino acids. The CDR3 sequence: CAISDPGTGNGYTF. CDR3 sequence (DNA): TGTGCCATCAGTGACCCCGGGACAGGGAATGGCTACACCTTC.

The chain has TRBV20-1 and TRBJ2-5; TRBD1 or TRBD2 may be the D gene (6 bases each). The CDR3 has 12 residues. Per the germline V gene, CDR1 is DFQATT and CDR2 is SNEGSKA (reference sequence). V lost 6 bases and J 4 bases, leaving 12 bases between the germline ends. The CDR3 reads CSAVGGLETQYF. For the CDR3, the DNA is TGCAGTGCCGTCGGGGGCTTAGAGACCCAGTACTTC.

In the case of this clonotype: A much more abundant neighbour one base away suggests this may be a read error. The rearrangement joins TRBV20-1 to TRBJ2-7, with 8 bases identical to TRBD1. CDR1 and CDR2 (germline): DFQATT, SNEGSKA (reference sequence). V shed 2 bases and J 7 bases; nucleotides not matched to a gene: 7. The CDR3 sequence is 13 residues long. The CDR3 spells CSARSDRDNEQYF. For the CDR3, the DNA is TGCAGTGCTAGATCGGACAGGGACAATGAGCAGTACTTC.

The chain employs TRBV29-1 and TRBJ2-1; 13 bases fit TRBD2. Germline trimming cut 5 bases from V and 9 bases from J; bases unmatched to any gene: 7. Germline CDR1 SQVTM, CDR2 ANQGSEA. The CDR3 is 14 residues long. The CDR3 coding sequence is TGCAGCGTTATAGGACTAGCGGGAGCGGGTGAGCAGTTCTTC. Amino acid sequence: CSVIGLAGAGEQFF.

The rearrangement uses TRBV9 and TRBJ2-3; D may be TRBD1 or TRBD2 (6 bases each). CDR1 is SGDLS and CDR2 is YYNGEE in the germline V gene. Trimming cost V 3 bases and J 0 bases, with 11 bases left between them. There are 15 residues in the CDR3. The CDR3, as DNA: TGTGCCAGCAGCGGCGGGACACTAAGCACAGATACGCAGTATTTT. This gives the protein CASSGGTLSTDTQYF.

Here the CDR3 DNA reads TGTGCCATCAGTGAGGCCGGTGGGGGAGTTGAAGCTTTCTTT. This translates into CAISEAGGGVEAFF. The V call is TRBV10-3, the J call TRBJ1-1; TRBD1 might be the D (5 bases). CDR3 size: 14 residues. The V gene's germline CDR1 is ENHRY and CDR2 SYGVKD. V lost 2 bases and J 7 bases, leaving 14 bases between the germline ends.

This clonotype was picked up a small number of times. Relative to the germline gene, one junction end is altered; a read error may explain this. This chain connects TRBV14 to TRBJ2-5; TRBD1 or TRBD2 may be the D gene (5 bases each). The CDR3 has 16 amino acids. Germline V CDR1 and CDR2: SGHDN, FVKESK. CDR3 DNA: TGTGCCAGCAGCGAAGATCTTGGGACCTGGCAAGAGACCCAGTACTTC. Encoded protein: CASSEDLGTWQETQYF.

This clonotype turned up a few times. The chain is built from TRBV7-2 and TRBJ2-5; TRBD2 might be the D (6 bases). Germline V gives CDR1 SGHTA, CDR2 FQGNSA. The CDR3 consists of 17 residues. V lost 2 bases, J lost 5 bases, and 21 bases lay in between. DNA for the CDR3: TGTGCCAGCAGCTTATTGGCGGCTAGCGCGCCGAAGGAGACCCAGTACTTC. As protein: CASSLLAASAPKETQYF. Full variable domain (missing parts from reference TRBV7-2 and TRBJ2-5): GAGVSQSPSNKVTEKGKDVELRCDPISGHTALYWYRQSLGQGLEFLIYFQGNSAPDKSGLPSDRFSAERTGGSVSTLTIQRTQQEDSAVYLCASSLLAASAPKETQYFGPGTRLLVL.

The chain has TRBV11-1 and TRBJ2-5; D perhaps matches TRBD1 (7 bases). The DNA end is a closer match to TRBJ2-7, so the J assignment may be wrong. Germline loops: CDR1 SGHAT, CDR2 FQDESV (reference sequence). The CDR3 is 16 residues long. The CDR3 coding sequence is TGTGCCAGCAGCCCAAGGGCAGGGGGGCGATACTACGAGCAGTACTTC. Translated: CASSPRAGGRYYEQYF.

The CDR3 DNA reads as TGTGCCGGAGCGGGGCTAAACAGGACTAGCACAGATACGCAGTATTTT. Residues: CAGAGLNRTSTDTQYF. The rearrangement joins TRBV10-3 to TRBJ2-3; 7 bases agree with TRBD2. This CDR3 spans 16 amino acids. Losses at the gene ends were 11 bases for V and 0 bases for J; bases not matched to a gene: 14. Germline V gene lookup returns CDR1 ENHRY and CDR2 SYGVKD.

This chain's CDR3 is CASSVLGPTDTQYF. The CDR3 nucleotides read TGTGCCAGCAGCGTCCTGGGACCCACAGATACGCAGTATTTT. The V call is TRBV9, the J call TRBJ2-3; D is tentatively TRBD1 or TRBD2 (5 bases each). The germline gives CDR1 SGDLS, CDR2 YYNGEE. CDR3 length: 14 amino acids. V was pared by 2 bases and J by 2 bases, with 9 bases between.

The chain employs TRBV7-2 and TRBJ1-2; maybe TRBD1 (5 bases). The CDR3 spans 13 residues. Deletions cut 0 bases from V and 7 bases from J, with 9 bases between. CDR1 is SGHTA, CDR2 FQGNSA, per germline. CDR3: CASSLASGGGYTF. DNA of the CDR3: TGTGCCAGCAGCTTAGCGTCGGGGGGTGGCTACACCTTC.

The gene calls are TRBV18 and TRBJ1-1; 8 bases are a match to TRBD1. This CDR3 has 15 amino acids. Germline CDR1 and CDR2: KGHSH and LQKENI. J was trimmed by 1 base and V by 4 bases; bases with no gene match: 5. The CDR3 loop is CASSQTGTGNTEAFF. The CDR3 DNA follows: TGTGCCAGCTCACAGACCGGGACAGGGAACACTGAAGCTTTCTTT. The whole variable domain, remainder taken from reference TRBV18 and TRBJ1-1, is NAGVMQNPRHLVRRRGQEARLRCSPMKGHSHVYWYRQLPEEGLKFMVYLQKENIIDESGMPKERFSAEFPKEGPSILRIQQVVRGDSAAYFCASSQTGTGNTEAFFGQGTRLTVV.

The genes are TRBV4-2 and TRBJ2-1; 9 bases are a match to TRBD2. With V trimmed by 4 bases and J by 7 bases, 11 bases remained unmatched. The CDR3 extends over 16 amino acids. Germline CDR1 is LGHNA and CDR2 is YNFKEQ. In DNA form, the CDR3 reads TGTGCCAGCAGCCTCTCACCGGGACTAGCACAAAATGAGCAGTTCTTC. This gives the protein CASSLSPGLAQNEQFF.

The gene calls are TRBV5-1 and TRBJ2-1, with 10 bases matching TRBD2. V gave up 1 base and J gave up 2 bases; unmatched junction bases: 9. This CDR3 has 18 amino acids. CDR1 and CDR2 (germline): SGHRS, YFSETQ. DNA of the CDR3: TGCGCCAGCAGCTTGTTTGGTAGCGGGGGGCCAACCTACAATGAGCAGTTCTTC. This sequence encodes CASSLFGSGGPTYNEQFF.

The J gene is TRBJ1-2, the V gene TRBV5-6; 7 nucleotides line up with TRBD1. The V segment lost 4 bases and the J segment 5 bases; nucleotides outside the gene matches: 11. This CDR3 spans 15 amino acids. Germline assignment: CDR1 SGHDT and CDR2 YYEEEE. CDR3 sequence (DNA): TGTGCCAGCAGCACAGAGATGGGACAGCCGTATGGCTACACCTTC. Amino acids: CASSTEMGQPYGYTF. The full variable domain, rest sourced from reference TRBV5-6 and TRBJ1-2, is DAGVTQSPTHLIKTRGQQVTLRCSPKSGHDTVSWYQQALGQGPQFIFQYYEEEERQRGNFPDRFSGHQFPNYSSELNVNALLLGDSALYLCASSTEMGQPYGYTFGSGTRLTVV.

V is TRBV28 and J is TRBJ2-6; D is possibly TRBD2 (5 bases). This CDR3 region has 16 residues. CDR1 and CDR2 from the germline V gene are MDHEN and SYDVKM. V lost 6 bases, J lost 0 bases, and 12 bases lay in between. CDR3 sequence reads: CASSTSRLSGANVLTF. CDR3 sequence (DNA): TGTGCCAGCAGCACTAGTCGCCTCTCTGGGGCCAACGTCCTGACTTTC.

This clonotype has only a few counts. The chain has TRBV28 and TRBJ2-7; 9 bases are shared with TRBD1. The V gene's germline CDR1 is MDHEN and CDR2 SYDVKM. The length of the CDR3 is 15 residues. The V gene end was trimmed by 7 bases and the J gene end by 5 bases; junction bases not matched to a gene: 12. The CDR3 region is CASNPPGQGINEQYF. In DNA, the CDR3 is TGTGCCAGCAACCCGCCGGGACAGGGTATCAACGAGCAGTACTTC. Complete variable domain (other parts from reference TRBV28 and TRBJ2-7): DVKVTQSSRYLVKRTGEKVFLECVQDMDHENMFWYRQDPGLGLRLIYFSYDVKMKEKGDIPEGYSVSREKKERFSLILESASTNQTSMYLCASNPPGQGINEQYFGPGTRLTVT.

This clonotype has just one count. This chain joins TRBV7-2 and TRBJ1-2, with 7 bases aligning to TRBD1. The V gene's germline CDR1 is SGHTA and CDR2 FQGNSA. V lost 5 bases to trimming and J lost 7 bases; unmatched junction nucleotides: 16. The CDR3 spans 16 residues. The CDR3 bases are TGTGCCAGCAGCCCCTCTTTTAAAGGGGGCAATCGTGGCTACACCTTC. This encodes CASSPSFKGGNRGYTF. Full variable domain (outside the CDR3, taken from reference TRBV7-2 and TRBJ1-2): GAGVSQSPSNKVTEKGKDVELRCDPISGHTALYWYRQSLGQGLEFLIYFQGNSAPDKSGLPSDRFSAERTGGSVSTLTIQRTQQEDSAVYLCASSPSFKGGNRGYTFGSGTRLTVV.

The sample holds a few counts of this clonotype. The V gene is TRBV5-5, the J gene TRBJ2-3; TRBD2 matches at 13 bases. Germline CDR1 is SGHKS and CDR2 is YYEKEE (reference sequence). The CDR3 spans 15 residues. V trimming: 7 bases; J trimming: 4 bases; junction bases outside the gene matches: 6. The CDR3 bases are TGTGCCAGCGGCCGGACTAGCGGGAGAGCAGATACGCAGTATTTT. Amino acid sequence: CASGRTSGRADTQYF. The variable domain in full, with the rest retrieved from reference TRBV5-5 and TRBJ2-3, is DAGVTQSPTHLIKTRGQQVTLRCSPISGHKSVSWYQQVLGQGPQFIFQYYEKEERGRGNFPDRFSARQFPNYSSELNVNALLLGDSALYLCASGRTSGRADTQYFGPGTRLTVL.

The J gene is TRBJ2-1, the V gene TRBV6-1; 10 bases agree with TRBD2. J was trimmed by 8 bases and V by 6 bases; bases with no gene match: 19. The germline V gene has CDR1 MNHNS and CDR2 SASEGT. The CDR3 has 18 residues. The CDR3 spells CASRRLSTGTSAPYEQFF. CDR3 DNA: TGTGCCAGCAGGAGACTAAGTACCGGGACTAGCGCACCGTATGAGCAGTTCTTC.

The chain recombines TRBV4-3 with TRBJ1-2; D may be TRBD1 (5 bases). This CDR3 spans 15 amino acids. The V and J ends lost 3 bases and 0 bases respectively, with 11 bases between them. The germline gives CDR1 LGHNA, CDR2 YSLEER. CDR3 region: CASSQKGLPNYGYTF. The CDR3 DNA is TGCGCCAGCAGCCAGAAGGGACTACCTAACTATGGCTACACCTTC.

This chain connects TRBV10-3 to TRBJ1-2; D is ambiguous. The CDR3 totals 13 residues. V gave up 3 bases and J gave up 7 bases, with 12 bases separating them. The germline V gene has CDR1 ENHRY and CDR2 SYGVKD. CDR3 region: CAISDGSAGGYTF. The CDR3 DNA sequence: TGTGCCATCAGTGACGGCAGCGCGGGTGGCTACACCTTC.

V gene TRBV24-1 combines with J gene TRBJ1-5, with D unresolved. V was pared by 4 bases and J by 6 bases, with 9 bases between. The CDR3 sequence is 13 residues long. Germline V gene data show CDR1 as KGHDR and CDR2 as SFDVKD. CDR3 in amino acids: CATSDGRSQPQHF. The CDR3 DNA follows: TGTGCCACCAGTGACGGACGAAGTCAGCCCCAGCATTTT.

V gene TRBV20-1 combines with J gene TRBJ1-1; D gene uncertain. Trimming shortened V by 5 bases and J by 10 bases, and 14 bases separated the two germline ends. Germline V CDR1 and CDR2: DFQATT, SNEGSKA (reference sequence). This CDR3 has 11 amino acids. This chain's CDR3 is CSAPREPTAFF. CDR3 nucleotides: TGCAGTGCTCCCAGAGAACCCACAGCTTTCTTT.

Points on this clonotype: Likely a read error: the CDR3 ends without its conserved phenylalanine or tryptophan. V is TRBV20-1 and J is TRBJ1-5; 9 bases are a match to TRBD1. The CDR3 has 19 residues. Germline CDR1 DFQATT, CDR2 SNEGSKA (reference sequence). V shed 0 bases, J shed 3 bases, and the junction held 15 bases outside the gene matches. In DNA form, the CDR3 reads TGCAGTGCTAGAGAGGGGCCGGGACAGGGAGTCTATAACAATCAGCCCCAGCATTTG. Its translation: CSAREGPGQGVYNNQPQHL.